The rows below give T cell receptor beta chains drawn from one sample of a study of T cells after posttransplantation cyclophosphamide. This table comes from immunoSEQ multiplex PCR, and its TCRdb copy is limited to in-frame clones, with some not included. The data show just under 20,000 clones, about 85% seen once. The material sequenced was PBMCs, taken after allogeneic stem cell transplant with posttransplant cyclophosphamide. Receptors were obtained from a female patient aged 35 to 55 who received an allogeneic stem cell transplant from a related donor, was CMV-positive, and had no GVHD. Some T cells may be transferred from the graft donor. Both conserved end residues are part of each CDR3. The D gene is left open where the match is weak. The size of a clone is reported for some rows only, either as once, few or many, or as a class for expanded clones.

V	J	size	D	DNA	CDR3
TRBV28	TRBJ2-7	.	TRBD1	TGTGCCAGCAGTTTATGGGGGGACAGGGTCGGCGAGCAGTACTTC	CASSLWGDRVGEQYF
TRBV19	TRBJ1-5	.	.	TGTGCCAGTAGGACTTTTGGGGGGAGCAATCAGCCCCAGCATTTT	CASRTFGGSNQPQHF
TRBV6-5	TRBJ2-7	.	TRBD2	TGTGCCAGCAGACGTGGGACTAGCGGGACCTACGAGCAGTACTTC	CASRRGTSGTYEQYF
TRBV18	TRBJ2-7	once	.	TGTGCCAGCTCACAGGGGACATCGGTAGAGCAGTACTTC	CASSQGTSVEQYF
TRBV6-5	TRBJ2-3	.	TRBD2	TGTGCCAGCAGTTCCCGGACTAGCGGGAGATCAGATACGCAGTATTTT	CASSSRTSGRSDTQYF
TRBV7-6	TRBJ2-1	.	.	TGTGCCAGCAGCGGCGGGGACCGCACCTCAGAGCAGTTCTTC	CASSGGDRTSEQFF
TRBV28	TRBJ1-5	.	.	TGTGCCAGCAGTTTTACTAGTAAGCGGAGAGCTCAGCCCCAGCACTTT	CASSFTSKRRAQPQHF
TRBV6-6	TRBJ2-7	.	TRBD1	TGTGCCAGCGCCAACCGACAGGGGTGGACCTACGAGCAGTACTTC	CASANRQGWTYEQYF
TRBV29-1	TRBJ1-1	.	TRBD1	TGCAGCGTCTCCGGGACAGGGGTAGAAGCTTTCTTT	CSVSGTGVEAFF
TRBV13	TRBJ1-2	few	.	TGTGCCAGCAGCGCGGACAGACACTATGGCTACACCTTC	CASSADRHYGYTF
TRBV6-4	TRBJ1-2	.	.	TGTGCCAGCACCGAGAGCTTTACCGGGTACAGGGACGTAGGCGGCTACACCTTC	CASTESFTGYRDVGGYTF
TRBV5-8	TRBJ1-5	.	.	TGTGCCAGCCCCGCCGGGGGACTAGATCAGCCCCAGCATTTT	CASPAGGLDQPQHF
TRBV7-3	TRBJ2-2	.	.	TGTGCCAGCAGCCAACGGCGGCAGGGAAACACCGGGGAGCTGTTTTTT	CASSQRRQGNTGELFF
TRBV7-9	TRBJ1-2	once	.	TGTGCCAGCAGCGGAACCGGGAACCGACGAGGCTACACCTTC	CASSGTGNRRGYTF
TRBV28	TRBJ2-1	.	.	TGTGCCAGCAGTCCCCTGGGCGCGCTCCAGTTCTTC	CASSPLGALQFF
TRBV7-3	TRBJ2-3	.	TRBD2	TGTGCCAGCAAGGGCGGGAGAGAAGATACGCAGTATTTT	CASKGGREDTQYF
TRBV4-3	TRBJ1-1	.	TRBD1	TGCGCCAGCAGCCAAGCGGACGACAGGGGACCACTGAACACTGAAGCTTTCTTT	CASSQADDRGPLNTEAFF
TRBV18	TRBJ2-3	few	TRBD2	TGTGCCAGCTCTGTCGGGACTAGTGGCACAGATACGCAGTATTTT	CASSVGTSGTDTQYF
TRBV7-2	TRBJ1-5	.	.	TGTGCCAGCAGCTTAGGCCCGGTCCCGGCCCAGCATTTT	CASSLGPVPAQHF
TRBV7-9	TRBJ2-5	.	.	TGTGCCAGCAGCTTAAGTACAGGGTTCAGTGAGACCCAGTACTTC	CASSLSTGFSETQYF
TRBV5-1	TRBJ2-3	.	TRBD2	TGCGCCAGCAGCTCCGAACTAGCGGGAGATGCAGATACGCAGTATTTT	CASSSELAGDADTQYF